The 19 T cell receptor beta chains reported below all come from one sample, sequenced in a study of cytomegalovirus exposure and HLA in healthy donors. The PCR contained 60 Vbeta and 13 Jbeta primers. Data came from immunoSEQ multiplex PCR; TCRdb stores just in-frame clones and leaves some out. The profile shows some 130,000 clones, approximately 85% of them singletons. The sample was PBMCs. The source is a boy aged 5-17 years in good health and CMV-seronegative.

The chain carries TRBV27 and TRBJ2-1, with a possible D match to TRBD1 (6 bases). V lost 5 bases and J lost 1, with 12 bases in between. Germline V lookup: CDR1 MNHEY, CDR2 SMNVEV (reference sequence). The CDR3 totals 15 residues. The CDR3 is CASSLGQRSYNEQFF. CDR3 nucleotide sequence: TGTGCCAGCAGTCTCGGACAGAGGTCCTACAATGAGCAGTTCTTC.

This chain links TRBV5-1 with TRBJ2-4; 15 bases agree with TRBD2. V was clipped by 3 bases and J by 2 bases; unmatched bases: 12. This CDR3 contains 20 residues. Germline loops: CDR1 SGHRS, CDR2 YFSETQ. CDR3 nucleotides: TGCGCCAGCAGCTATGAAGGGACTAGCGGGAGGTTCTCGTCCAAAAACATTCAGTACTTC. It specifies CASSYEGTSGRFSSKNIQYF.

J is TRBJ2-2 and V is TRBV5-4; a possible D gene is TRBD1 (5 bases). V was shortened by 1 base and J by 1 base, with 14 bases between the two germline ends. The CDR3 is 17 amino acids. Germline loops: CDR1 SGHNT, CDR2 YYREEE (reference sequence). CDR3 amino acids: CASSLSWGRLNTGELFF. In DNA form, the CDR3 reads TGTGCCAGCAGCTTGAGTTGGGGCAGACTGAACACCGGGGAGCTGTTTTTT.

As for this clone: One end of the junction varies from germline; a read error may be responsible. The V gene is TRBV4-1, the J gene TRBJ2-7; D gene unclear. CDR3 length equals 15 residues. From germline, CDR1 is MGHRA and CDR2 YSYEKL. Here the CDR3 reads CASSQTSPSSHEQYF. CDR3 nucleotides: TGCGCCAGCAGCCAAACTTCTCCGAGCTCCCACGAGCAGTACTTC.

The V and J genes are TRBV5-1 and TRBJ2-5, with 8 nucleotides matching TRBD1. The ends lost 0 bases at V and 0 bases at J; junction bases unmatched: 7. This CDR3 spans 17 amino acids. Germline-derived CDR1 and CDR2 are SGHRS and YFSETQ. The CDR3 DNA is TGCGCCAGCAGCTTGGTAGGACAGGGATTTTACCAAGAGACCCAGTACTTC. It yields the protein CASSLVGQGFYQETQYF.

The rearrangement uses TRBV12-5 and TRBJ2-1; 8 nucleotides match TRBD1. J gave up 2 bases and V 5 bases, and 5 bases lay outside the gene matches. CDR1 and CDR2 (germline): LGHNT, FRNRAP. The CDR3 covers 15 residues. CDR3 coding DNA: TGTGCTAGTGGTACCGGACAGGGACCCTACAATGAGCAGTTCTTC. Its protein is CASGTGQGPYNEQFF.

The chain uses TRBV9 and TRBJ2-1, with D tentatively TRBD2 (6 bases). In germline, CDR1 is SGDLS, CDR2 YYNGEE. The CDR3 sequence is 14 residues long. The germline V and J ends were trimmed by 0 bases and 5 bases, with 9 bases remaining between them. CDR3 nucleotides: TGTGCCAGCAGCGTAGGAGGGAGGAACAATGAGCAGTTCTTC. Its translation is CASSVGGRNNEQFF.

The genes are TRBV5-1 and TRBJ2-1; D call uncertain. There are 13 residues in the CDR3. The germline V gene has CDR1 SGHRS and CDR2 YFSETQ. The ends were cut back, 4 bases at V and 6 bases at J, with 11 bases in the middle. This chain's CDR3 is CASSLETLNEQFF. For the CDR3, the DNA is TGCGCCAGCAGCCTAGAAACGCTCAATGAGCAGTTCTTC.

The V gene is TRBV7-2, the J gene TRBJ1-4; 7 bases are shared with TRBD1. The CDR3 loop spans 16 amino acids. With V trimmed by 5 bases and J by 10 bases, 16 bases remained unmatched. Germline V lookup: CDR1 SGHTA, CDR2 FQGNSA. CDR3 loop: CASSLSTGRPWGKLFF. CDR3 nucleotides: TGTGCCAGCAGCCTATCGACAGGGCGTCCTTGGGGAAAACTGTTTTTT.

This clone has only a few counts. This rearrangement joins TRBV5-5 to TRBJ2-7; a possible D gene is TRBD1 (6 bases). The CDR3 consists of 14 residues. V dropped 4 bases and J dropped 3 bases, with 14 bases sitting between them. The germline CDR1 and CDR2 sequences are SGHKS and YYEKEE (reference sequence). CDR3 nucleotide sequence: TGTGCCAGCAGCCAGGACAGCGGAAACTACGAGCAGTACTTC. Its protein is CASSQDSGNYEQYF.

This rearrangement joins TRBV4-1 to TRBJ1-1; the D is unclear. From germline, CDR1 is MGHRA and CDR2 YSYEKL. This CDR3 region has 15 residues. V shed 1 base and J shed 4 bases, with 13 bases lying between them. The CDR3 protein is CASSQGVQAGTEAFF. CDR3 nucleotide sequence: TGCGCCAGCAGCCAAGGGGTCCAGGCGGGCACTGAAGCTTTCTTT.

The chain combines TRBV27 with TRBJ1-5; weak D call: TRBD1 (5 bases). Germline CDR1 and CDR2: MNHEY and SMNVEV (reference sequence). V was pared by 6 bases and J by 0 bases, with 12 bases between. This CDR3 region has 15 residues. In DNA form, the CDR3 reads TGTGCCAGCAGAAGAGACAGCTATAGCAATCAGCCCCAGCATTTT. Translated: CASRRDSYSNQPQHF.

The J gene is TRBJ2-3, the V gene TRBV5-1, with TRBD1 identical over 9 bases. V was clipped by 0 bases and J by 3 bases; unmatched bases: 2. The germline V gene has CDR1 SGHRS and CDR2 YFSETQ. The CDR3 covers 15 residues. The CDR3 loop is CASSLGGQGTDTQYF. DNA of the CDR3: TGCGCCAGCAGCTTGGGCGGACAGGGGACAGATACGCAGTATTTT.

In this sample, this clone turned up a few times. The J gene is TRBJ2-7, the V gene TRBV5-5; TRBD2 agrees at 9 bases. V lost 0 bases, J lost 3 bases, and 7 bases stayed unmatched. CDR3 length: 16 residues. CDR1 SGHKS and CDR2 YYEKEE come from the germline V gene (reference sequence). CDR3 residues: CASSLGGLAGNYEQYF. CDR3 in DNA: TGTGCCAGCAGCTTGGGAGGTCTAGCGGGAAACTACGAGCAGTACTTC.

The chain couples TRBV2 to TRBJ1-5, with unresolved D. Germline V lookup: CDR1 SNHLY, CDR2 FYNNEI. The CDR3 covers 13 residues. The V end was cut by 4 bases, the J end by 5 bases, with 9 bases between. The CDR3 bases are TGTGCCAGCAGTGGAGGGATGTATCAGCCCCAGCATTTT. Translation gives CASSGGMYQPQHF.

The chain uses TRBV4-3 and TRBJ1-3; D may be TRBD1 (6 bases). The germline V gene encodes CDR1 LGHNA and CDR2 YSLEER. The CDR3 has 14 amino acids. Trimming took 5 bases from V and 3 from J, leaving 11 bases between them. The CDR3 nucleotides are TGCGCCAGCAGCACAGGGAGTAGTGGAAACACCATATATTTT. It is translated as CASSTGSSGNTIYF.

The chain uses TRBV19 and TRBJ1-4; no clear D. The V gene lost 10 bases and the J gene lost 14 bases, with 23 bases spanning the gap. In germline, CDR1 is LNHDA, CDR2 SQIVND (reference sequence). The CDR3 extends over 13 amino acids. This CDR3 is CATAPTGLEGLFF. CDR3 in DNA: TGTGCCACCGCTCCGACCGGCCTTGAGGGTCTGTTTTTT.

This rearrangement joins TRBV12-5 to TRBJ1-2; D may be TRBD1 (6 bases). Germline CDR1 LGHNT, CDR2 FRNRAP. This CDR3 has 13 residues. The V end was cut by 2 bases, the J end by 8 bases, with 12 bases between. Here the CDR3 DNA reads TGTGCTAGTGGTTTGTTCAGGGGAGACGGCTACACCTTC. This translates into CASGLFRGDGYTF.

The chain carries TRBV9 and TRBJ1-4; D perhaps matches TRBD1 (5 bases). Germline CDR1 SGDLS, CDR2 YYNGEE. With 3 bases removed from V and 5 bases from J, the gap between germline ends came to 11 bases. There are 14 residues in the CDR3. The CDR3 spells CASSAWGENEKLFF. The CDR3, as DNA: TGTGCCAGCAGCGCCTGGGGGGAAAATGAAAAACTGTTTTTT. Based on the CDR3 plus reference TRBV9 and TRBJ1-4, the full variable domain is DSGVTQTPKHLITATGQRVTLRCSPRSGDLSVYWYQQSLDQGLQFLIQYYNGEERAKGNILERFSAQQFPDLHSELNLSSLELGDSALYFCASSAWGENEKLFFGSGTQLSVL.